This T cell receptor beta chain was identified during a study of human T cells and chemical hapten exposure. Study overall: Per-sample TCR yield variation was attributed mainly to small pooled library volume differences. Study-wide points: While controls formed fewer of them, expanded TCRs formed significantly more large CDR3 similarity clusters.

Individual cDNA molecules received unique molecular identifiers in the library. Using its own MiXCR run on the RACE reads, TCRdb lists one record per CDR3 protein. The table shows 40,000 to 50,000 distinct CDR3 sequences, with around 11% occurring only once. Time point here: pre-sensitization, week 0. Regarding treatment: therapeutic diphenylcyclopropenone sensitization with weekly scalp DPC. The CDR3 has 14 amino acids. This clonotype was counted a few times. Antigen specificity is unknown. The source is a woman aged 25 to 39 with alopecia areata. Some clones in this sample may be carry-over from other donors' samples. The material was whole blood, obtained in connection with sensitization to the hapten diphenylcyclopropenone (DPC). This sequence joins TRBV21-1 and TRBJ2-7; the table assigns TRBD2, which was not confirmed against the DNA. TRBV21-1 is a pseudogene. The CDR3 DNA reads TGTGCCAGCAGCAGGCCTAGCGGGGATGGCGAGCAGTACTTC. Amino acids: CASSRPSGDGEQYF.